The 4 T cell receptor beta chains presented below share a single source sample, sequenced in a study of CD8+CD57+ T cells in acquired aplastic anemia. Profiling that covered TCR beta VDJ and CDR3 relied on genomic DNA as its template. MiXCR, applied by TCRdb to the reads, yields one record per CDR3 protein. The sample has roughly 200,000 distinct CDR3 sequences, over 60% seen once. The source material was sorted CD4+, CD8+, or CD8+CD57+ T cells (not recorded which) from PBMCs. The receptor source for this set is a human donor in good health.

The chain carries TRBV29-1 and TRBJ2-7; D is possibly TRBD2 (8 bases). V shed 7 bases and J shed 6 bases, with 16 bases lying between them. CDR1 SQVTM and CDR2 ANQGSEA come from the germline V gene. The CDR3 runs 12 residues. Here the CDR3 reads CSGDSGSGEQYF. CDR3 DNA: TGCAGCGGGGACAGCGGGAGCGGCGAGCAGTACTTC.

The chain carries TRBV19 and TRBJ1-5, with D perhaps TRBD1 (5 bases). V was clipped by 5 bases and J by 7 bases, with 21 bases between them. CDR1 is LNHDA, CDR2 SQIVND, per germline (reference sequence). This CDR3 has 16 residues. Here the CDR3 reads CASSDHRGGSGQPQHF. The DNA of the CDR3 is TGTGCCAGTAGTGACCACCGCGGGGGATCGGGGCAGCCCCAGCATTTT. Complete variable domain (other parts from reference TRBV19 and TRBJ1-5): DGGITQSPKYLFRKEGQNVTLSCEQNLNHDAMYWYRQDPGQGLRLIYYSQIVNDFQKGDIAEGYSVSREKKESFPLTVTSAQKNPTAFYLCASSDHRGGSGQPQHFGDGTRLSIL.

The chain carries TRBV19 and TRBJ1-5; D remains unclear. The CDR3 has 14 amino acids. Per germline, CDR1 LNHDA and CDR2 SQIVND (reference sequence). Trimming left V 5 bases short and J 1 base short, with 9 bases between. CDR3 sequence (DNA): TGTGCCAGTAGTCTCAGTGTCAGCAATCAGCCCCAGCATTTT. Translated, it gives CASSLSVSNQPQHF.

This chain connects TRBV10-1 to TRBJ2-7; no clear D gene. The CDR3 is made up of 11 amino acids. Germline CDR1 WNHNN, CDR2 SYGVQD (reference sequence). Trimming took 5 bases from V and 5 from J, leaving 7 bases between them. CDR3 nucleotides: TGCGCCAGCAGTACGGATCACGAGCAGTACTTC. Protein sequence: CASSTDHEQYF.